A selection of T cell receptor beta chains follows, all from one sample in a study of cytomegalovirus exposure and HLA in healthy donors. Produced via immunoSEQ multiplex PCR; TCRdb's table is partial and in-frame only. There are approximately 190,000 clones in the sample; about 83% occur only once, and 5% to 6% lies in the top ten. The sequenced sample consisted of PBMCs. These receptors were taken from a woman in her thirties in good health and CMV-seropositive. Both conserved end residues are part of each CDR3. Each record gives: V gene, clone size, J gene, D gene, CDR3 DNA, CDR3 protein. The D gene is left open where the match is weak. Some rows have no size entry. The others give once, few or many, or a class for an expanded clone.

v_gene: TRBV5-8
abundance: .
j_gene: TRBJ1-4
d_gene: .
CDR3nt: TGTGCCAGCAGACCTCCCCCAAGGGGTAGGAGCGAAAAACTGTTTTTT
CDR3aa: CASRPPPRGRSEKLFF

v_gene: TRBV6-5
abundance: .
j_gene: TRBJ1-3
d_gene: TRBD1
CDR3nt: TGTGCCAGCAGTTACTCGAAGGGGACAGCTCCCCACACCATATATTTT
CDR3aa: CASSYSKGTAPHTIYF

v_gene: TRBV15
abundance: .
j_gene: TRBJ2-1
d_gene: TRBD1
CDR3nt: TGTGCCACCAGCAGAGAAGGGGACAGCCTCTACAATGAGCAGTTCTTC
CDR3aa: CATSREGDSLYNEQFF

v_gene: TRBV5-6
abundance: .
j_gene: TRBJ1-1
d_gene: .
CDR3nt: TGTGCCAGCAGCCTGCGTCCGAACACTGAAGCTTTCTTT
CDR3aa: CASSLRPNTEAFF

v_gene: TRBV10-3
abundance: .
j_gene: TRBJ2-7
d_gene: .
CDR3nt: TGTGCCATCAGTGAAGACGGGTACGAGCAGTACTTC
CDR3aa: CAISEDGYEQYF

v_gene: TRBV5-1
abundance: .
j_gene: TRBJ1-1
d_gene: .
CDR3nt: TGCGCCAGCAGCTTGTTTGGCAGGGAGAACACTGAAGCTTTCTTT
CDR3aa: CASSLFGRENTEAFF

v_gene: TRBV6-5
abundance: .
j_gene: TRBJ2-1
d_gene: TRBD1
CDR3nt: TGTGCCAGCAGGGGACAGTCCTCCTACAATGAGCAGTTCTTC
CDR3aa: CASRGQSSYNEQFF

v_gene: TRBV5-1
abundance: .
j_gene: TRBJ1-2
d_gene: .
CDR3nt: TGCGCCAGCAGCTTACCTTCAGGGCCCCTCCAATATGGCTACACCTTC
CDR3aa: CASSLPSGPLQYGYTF

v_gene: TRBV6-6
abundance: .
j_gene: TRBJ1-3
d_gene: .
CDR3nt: TGTGCCAGCAGTACCCCCCAGGTCTCTGGAAACACCATATATTTT
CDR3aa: CASSTPQVSGNTIYF

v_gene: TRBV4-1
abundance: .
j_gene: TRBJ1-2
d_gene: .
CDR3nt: TGCGCCAGCAGCCAAGACAGGGTTATGAACTATGGCTACACCTTC
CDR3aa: CASSQDRVMNYGYTF

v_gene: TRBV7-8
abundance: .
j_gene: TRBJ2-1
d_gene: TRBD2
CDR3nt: TGTGCCAGCAGCTGGGGGAGGGCCGAAGGCAATGAGCAGTTCTTC
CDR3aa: CASSWGRAEGNEQFF

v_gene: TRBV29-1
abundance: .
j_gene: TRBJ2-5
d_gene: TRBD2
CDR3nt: TGCAGCCTATCTAGCGGGGAGACCCAGTACTTC
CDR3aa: CSLSSGETQYF

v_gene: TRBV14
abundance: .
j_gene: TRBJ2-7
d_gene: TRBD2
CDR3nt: TGTGCCAGCAGCCAAGATGAAGGGACTAGCGGGAAACTTTCCTACGAGCAGTACTTC
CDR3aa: CASSQDEGTSGKLSYEQYF

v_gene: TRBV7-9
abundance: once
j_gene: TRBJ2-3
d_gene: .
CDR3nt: TGTGCCAGCAGCTTAGGGGGGGCTATACTAGCGACAGATACGCAGTATTTT
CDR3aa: CASSLGGAILATDTQYF

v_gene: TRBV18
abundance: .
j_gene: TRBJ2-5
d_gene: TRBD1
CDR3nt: TGTGCCAGCTCACCAGCAGGGACAGGGGGAGAGACCCAGTACTTC
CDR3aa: CASSPAGTGGETQYF

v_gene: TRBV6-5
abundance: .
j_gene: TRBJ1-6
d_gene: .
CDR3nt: TGTGCCAGCAGTCAGGGAACCTATAATTCACCCCTCCACTTT
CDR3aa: CASSQGTYNSPLHF

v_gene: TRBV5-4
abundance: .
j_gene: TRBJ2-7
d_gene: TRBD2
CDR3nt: TGTGCCAGCAGCCCCGGGACTACCTACGAGCAGTACTTC
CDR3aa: CASSPGTTYEQYF

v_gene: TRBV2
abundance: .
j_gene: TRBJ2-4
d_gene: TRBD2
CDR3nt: TGTGCCAGCAGTCTTAGCGGGAGGGGCAAAAACATTCAGTACTTC
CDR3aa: CASSLSGRGKNIQYF

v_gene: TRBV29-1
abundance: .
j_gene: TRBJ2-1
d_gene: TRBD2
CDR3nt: TGCAGCGTCAATCTAGCGGGGGCCAGCTACAATGGGCAGTTCTTC
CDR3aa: CSVNLAGASYNGQFF

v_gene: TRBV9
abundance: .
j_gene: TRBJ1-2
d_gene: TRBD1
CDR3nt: TGTGCCAGCAGCCCTCGACAGGGAGGAGTAGAAGACACCTTC
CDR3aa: CASSPRQGGVEDTF

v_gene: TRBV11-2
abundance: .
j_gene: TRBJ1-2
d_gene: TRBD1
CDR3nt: TGTGCCAGCAGCTTAGGGGACAGTGCCTATGGCTACACCTTC
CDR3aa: CASSLGDSAYGYTF

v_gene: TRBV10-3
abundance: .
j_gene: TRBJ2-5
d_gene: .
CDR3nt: TGTGCCATCGGCGGGGAGACGGAGACCCAGTACTTC
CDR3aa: CAIGGETETQYF

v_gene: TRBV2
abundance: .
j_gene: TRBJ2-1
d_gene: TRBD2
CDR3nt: TGTGCCAGCAGGGAGGGGACTAGTAAAGGGTTCTCCTACAATGAGCAGTTCTTC
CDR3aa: CASREGTSKGFSYNEQFF

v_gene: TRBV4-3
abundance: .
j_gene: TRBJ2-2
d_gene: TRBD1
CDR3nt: TGCGCCAGCAGCCAAGATCTAGGACAGGGGACCGGGGAGCTGTTTTTT
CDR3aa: CASSQDLGQGTGELFF

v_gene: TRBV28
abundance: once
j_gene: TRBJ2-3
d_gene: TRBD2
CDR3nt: TGTGCCAGCAGTTTCTGGCGGGAGGTCCCAGATACGCAGTATTTT
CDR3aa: CASSFWREVPDTQYF

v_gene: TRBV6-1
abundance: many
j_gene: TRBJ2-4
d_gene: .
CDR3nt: TGTGCCAGCAGTGGAAGACTGCTATCGTCCAAAAACATTCAGTACTTC
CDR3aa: CASSGRLLSSKNIQYF

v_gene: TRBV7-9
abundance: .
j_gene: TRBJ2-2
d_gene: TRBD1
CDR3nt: TGTGCCAGCAGCCCAGGGGGAACCGGGGAGCTGTTTTTT
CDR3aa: CASSPGGTGELFF

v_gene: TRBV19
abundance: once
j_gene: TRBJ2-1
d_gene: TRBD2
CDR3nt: TGTGCCAGTAGTGCAGGACTAGCTTACAATGAGCAGTTCTTC
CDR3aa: CASSAGLAYNEQFF

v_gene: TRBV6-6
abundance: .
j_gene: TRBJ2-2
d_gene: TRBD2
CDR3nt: TGTGCCAGCACCCCTCAGGCGGGGGTGAACACCGGGGAGCTGTTTTTT
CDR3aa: CASTPQAGVNTGELFF

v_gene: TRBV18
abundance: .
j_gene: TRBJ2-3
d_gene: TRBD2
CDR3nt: TGTGCCAGCTCACCAACTAGCGGGAGGAACCAAGATACGCAGTATTTT
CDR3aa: CASSPTSGRNQDTQYF

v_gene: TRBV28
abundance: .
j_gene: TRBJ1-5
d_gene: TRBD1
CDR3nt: TGTGCCAGCAGTTCGACAGGGGGCTTTCAGCCCCAGCATTTT
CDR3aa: CASSSTGGFQPQHF

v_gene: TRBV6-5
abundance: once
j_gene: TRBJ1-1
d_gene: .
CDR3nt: TGTGCCAGCATGACACCTATTGAAGCTTTCTTT
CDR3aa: CASMTPIEAFF

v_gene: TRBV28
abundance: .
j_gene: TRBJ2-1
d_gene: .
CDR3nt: TGTGCCAGCAGGTTAGACACTAGCTCCTACAATGAGCAGTTCTTC
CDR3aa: CASRLDTSSYNEQFF

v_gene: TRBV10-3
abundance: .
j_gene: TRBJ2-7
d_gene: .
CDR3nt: TGTGCCATCACAGGGATGATTGAGCTGTACTTC
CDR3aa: CAITGMIELYF

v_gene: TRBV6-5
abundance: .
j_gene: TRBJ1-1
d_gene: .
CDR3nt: TGTGCCAGCAGTCATCCGGGGAGCACTGAAGCTTTCTTT
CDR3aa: CASSHPGSTEAFF

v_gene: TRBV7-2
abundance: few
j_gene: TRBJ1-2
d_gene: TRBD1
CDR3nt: TGTGCCAGCAGCAACGGGGACAGGGGGGTTGGTGGCTACACCTTC
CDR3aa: CASSNGDRGVGGYTF

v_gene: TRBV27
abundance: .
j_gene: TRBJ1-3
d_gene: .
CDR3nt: TGTGCCAGCAGGGAGAACATTGTCTCTGGAAACACCATATATTTT
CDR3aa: CASRENIVSGNTIYF

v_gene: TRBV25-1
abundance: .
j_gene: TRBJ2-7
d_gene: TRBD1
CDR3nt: TGTGCCAGCAGTGGGTGGGGACAGGGAAACGAGCAGTACTTC
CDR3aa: CASSGWGQGNEQYF

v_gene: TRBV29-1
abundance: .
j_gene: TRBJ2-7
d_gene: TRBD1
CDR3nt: TGCAGCGTAGGACAGGGATTAGGTTCCTACGAGCAGTACTTC
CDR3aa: CSVGQGLGSYEQYF

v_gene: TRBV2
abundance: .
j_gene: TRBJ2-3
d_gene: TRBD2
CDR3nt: TGTGCCAGCAGTGTCGAAGGACTAGCGGGAGCAGATACGCAGTATTTT
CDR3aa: CASSVEGLAGADTQYF

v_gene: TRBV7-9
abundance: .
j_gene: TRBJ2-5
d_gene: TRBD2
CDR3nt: TGTGCCAGCAGCTTAGGTGCTAGCGGGGAGGGACAAGAGACCCAGTACTTC
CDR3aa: CASSLGASGEGQETQYF

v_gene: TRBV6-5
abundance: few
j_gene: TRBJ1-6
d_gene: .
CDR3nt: TGTGCCAGCAGTCGAAAAAACAGCCATAATTCACCCCTCCACTTT
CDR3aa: CASSRKNSHNSPLHF

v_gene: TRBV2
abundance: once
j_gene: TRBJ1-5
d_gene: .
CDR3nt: TGTGCCAGCAACGGGGGAGGAGGAAGTCAGCCCCAGCATTTT
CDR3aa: CASNGGGGSQPQHF

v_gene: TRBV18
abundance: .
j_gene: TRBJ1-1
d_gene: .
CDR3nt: TGTGCCAGCTCTATCAATTATAAACCTCGGGGTAACACTGAAGCTTTCTTT
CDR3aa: CASSINYKPRGNTEAFF

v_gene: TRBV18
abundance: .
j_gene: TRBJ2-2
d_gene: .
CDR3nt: TGTGCCAGTATGCTGGGAGGAGGTCGGAACACCGGGGAGCTGTTTTTT
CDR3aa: CASMLGGGRNTGELFF